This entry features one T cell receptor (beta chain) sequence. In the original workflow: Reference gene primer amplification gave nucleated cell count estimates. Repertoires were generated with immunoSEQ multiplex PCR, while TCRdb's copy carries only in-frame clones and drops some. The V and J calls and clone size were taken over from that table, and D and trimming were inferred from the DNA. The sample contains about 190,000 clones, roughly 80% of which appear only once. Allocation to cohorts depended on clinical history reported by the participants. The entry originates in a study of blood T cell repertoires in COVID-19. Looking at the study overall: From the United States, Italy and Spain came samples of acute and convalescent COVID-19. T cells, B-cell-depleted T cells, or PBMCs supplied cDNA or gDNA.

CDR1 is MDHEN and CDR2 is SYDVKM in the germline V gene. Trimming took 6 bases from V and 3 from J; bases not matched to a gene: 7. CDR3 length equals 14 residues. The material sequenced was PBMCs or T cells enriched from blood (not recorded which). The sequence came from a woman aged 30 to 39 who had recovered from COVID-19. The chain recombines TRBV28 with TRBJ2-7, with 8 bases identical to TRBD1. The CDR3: CASSPPGQVYEQYF. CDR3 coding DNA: TGTGCCAGCAGCCCACCGGGACAGGTCTACGAGCAGTACTTC.